This T cell receptor beta chain appears in the sequencing data of a study of tumor-infiltrating lymphocytes in primary liver carcinoma. Both blood RNA, taken from unsorted whole blood, and germline DNA were extracted. A primer in the constant region served to generate TCR beta cDNA from 500 ng of total RNA. Three-round nested multiplex PCR performed with slightly modified ARM-PCR produced the TCR beta libraries. In the first two PCR rounds, TRBV1-TRBV30 forward primers were paired with a C-beta reverse primer, and each round lasted roughly 10 cycles. TCRdb called the multiplex PCR reads again in MiXCR, with one record for every CDR3 protein. The table has 150,000 to 200,000 distinct CDR3 sequences, roughly two thirds seen once. V shed 9 bases, J shed 0 bases, and the junction held 11 bases outside the gene matches. In germline, CDR1 is MDHEN, CDR2 SYDVKM. The CDR3 totals 16 residues.

Sequencing input: peripheral blood. The rearrangement links TRBV28 to TRBJ2-3, with 8 bases identical to TRBD2. The clonotype was recovered from a woman aged 55-70 years with primary liver carcinoma and hepatitis B virus infection. The CDR3 sequence: CARHTGGAPSTDTQYF. Written as DNA, the CDR3 is TGTGCCAGGCACACCGGGGGGGCGCCCAGCACAGATACGCAGTATTTT.